A selection of T cell receptor beta chains follows, all from one sample in a study of blood T cell repertoires in COVID-19. Clones were read by immunoSEQ multiplex PCR, and TCRdb kept only the in-frame ones, dropping some. The data show 450,000 to 500,000 clones, approximately 85% seen once. Specimen: peripheral blood. Receptors originate from a human donor in a cohort sampled during active COVID-19. CDR3s leave out the opening cysteine and the closing phenylalanine or tryptophan.

V gene: TRBV27
J gene: TRBJ1-6
CDR3 protein: ASSFLQGNIHNSPLH

V gene: TRBV15
J gene: TRBJ1-2
CDR3 protein: ATSQQRTGIGGYT

V gene: TRBV3-1/TRBV3-2
J gene: TRBJ2-1
CDR3 protein: ASSQGVAGGINNEQF

V gene: TRBV19
J gene: TRBJ1-5
CDR3 protein: ASRLDFYSNQPQH

V gene: TRBV19
J gene: TRBJ2-2
CDR3 protein: ASTLPGGRGTGELF

V gene: TRBV6-5
J gene: TRBJ2-5
CDR3 protein: ASSTTGTLQETQY

V gene: TRBV7-9
J gene: TRBJ2-7
CDR3 protein: ASSPGQAATYEQY

V gene: TRBV14
J gene: TRBJ2-5
CDR3 protein: ASSQGWVWDRETQY

V gene: TRBV28
J gene: TRBJ1-1
CDR3 protein: ASSSNDRVTEAF

V gene: TRBV19
J gene: TRBJ2-1
CDR3 protein: ASRLTGTGPSGSLGNEQF

V gene: TRBV4-1
J gene: TRBJ1-4
CDR3 protein: ASGRGHGKLF

V gene: TRBV21-1
J gene: TRBJ2-3
CDR3 protein: ASIRWEEGTDTQY

V gene: TRBV6-5
J gene: TRBJ1-3
CDR3 protein: ASSNRGTSGNTIY

V gene: TRBV3-1/TRBV3-2
J gene: TRBJ1-3
CDR3 protein: ASSQDANSGNTIY

V gene: TRBV6-6
J gene: TRBJ1-1
CDR3 protein: ASSQQAANTEAF

V gene: TRBV4-3
J gene: TRBJ1-1
CDR3 protein: ASSQGTRDTEAF

V gene: TRBV2
J gene: TRBJ2-1
CDR3 protein: ASTRDREAEQF

V gene: TRBV27
J gene: TRBJ1-2
CDR3 protein: ASSLGPAQGYGYT

V gene: TRBV29-1
J gene: TRBJ1-1
CDR3 protein: SVQENTEAF

V gene: TRBV15
J gene: TRBJ1-2
CDR3 protein: ATSDPGQGNYGYT

V gene: TRBV9
J gene: TRBJ1-6
CDR3 protein: ASSGRRGADNSPLH

V gene: TRBV4-3
J gene: TRBJ2-3
CDR3 protein: ASSQDQGGPTDTQY

V gene: TRBV28
J gene: TRBJ1-1
CDR3 protein: ASSGENTEAF

V gene: TRBV6-5
J gene: TRBJ2-1
CDR3 protein: ASSYEGSRNEQF

V gene: TRBV5-1
J gene: TRBJ1-2
CDR3 protein: ASSPTGTGNYGYT

V gene: TRBV5-4
J gene: TRBJ2-1
CDR3 protein: ASSPNRGPNEQF

V gene: TRBV28
J gene: TRBJ2-7
CDR3 protein: ASSLRKEQY

V gene: TRBV6-5
J gene: TRBJ2-5
CDR3 protein: ASSYATGGIRETQY

V gene: TRBV15
J gene: TRBJ1-5
CDR3 protein: ATSRDLQPQH

V gene: TRBV4-3
J gene: TRBJ2-7
CDR3 protein: ASSQVGGGSYEQY

V gene: TRBV4-2
J gene: TRBJ2-2
CDR3 protein: ASSQVWGENTGELF

V gene: TRBV10-3
J gene: TRBJ1-5
CDR3 protein: AISVGDSDQPQH

V gene: TRBV12-3/TRBV12-4
J gene: TRBJ1-1
CDR3 protein: ASSFAGRAF

V gene: TRBV13
J gene: TRBJ2-3
CDR3 protein: ASSWKGLAVTDTQY

V gene: TRBV21-1
J gene: TRBJ1-4
CDR3 protein: ASSKPIQGATTNEKLF

V gene: TRBV7-2
J gene: TRBJ2-7
CDR3 protein: ASSSPAGYEQY

V gene: TRBV2
J gene: TRBJ2-7
CDR3 protein: ATSRQGPPDEQY

V gene: TRBV7-8
J gene: TRBJ1-3
CDR3 protein: ASSLNPAGNTIY